The sample holds a few counts of the clone carrying this T cell receptor (beta chain). Germline CDR1 reads SGHAT; CDR2 reads FQDESV (reference sequence). Trimming at V came to 3 bases and at J to 9 bases, leaving 13 bases not matched to a gene. CDR3 length: 17 amino acids. Unique molecular identifiers were built into the TCRbeta library. One entry per CDR3 protein, called by TCRdb with MiXCR from the PCR reads. The profile covers approximately 400,000 distinct CDR3 sequences, with about a tenth appearing a single time and roughly 5.5% taken by the ten largest. This sample was taken from a study of T-cell reconstitution after alpha-beta-depleted transplantation in children.

Sample: PBMCs from the stem cell graft donor, taken from the stem cell graft. The chain couples TRBV11-1 to TRBJ2-1; 11 bases fit TRBD2. The receptor was isolated from a human donor who donated a stem cell graft to a child with acute myeloid leukemia. The CDR3 nucleotides are TGTGCCAGCAGCTTGTTGCTGGTAGCGGGAGGGCCTCGTGAGCAGTTCTTC. This codes for CASSLLLVAGGPREQFF.